This T cell receptor (beta chain) was retrieved from a study of post-analysis software for immune sequencing data. Points from the study as a whole: There were about 5 TRBV segments more frequent in patients than controls, and TRBV5-6, TRBV5-1 and TRBV20-1 were among them. Relative to controls, patients with multiple sclerosis showed significantly lower normalized Chao1 diversity. Clustering by F measure revealed strong co-clustering among samples prepared together in one batch.

On this clonotype: Its antigen remains unidentified.

TCR beta libraries were prepared from cDNA with unique molecular identifiers. T cells numbering about 0.85 to 11 million yielded roughly 0.5 million cDNA molecules. TCRdb re-called the PCR reads through MiXCR, storing one row per CDR3 protein. The table shows 400,000 to 500,000 distinct CDR3 sequences, with 30% to 40% occurring only once. The CDR3 has 17 residues. In germline, CDR1 is SGHKS, CDR2 YYEKEE (reference sequence). Trimming stripped 0 bases from V and 1 base from J, with 14 bases between. This clonotype was sampled from a girl aged 2 to 9 with multiple sclerosis. The sequenced sample was blood. The chain carries TRBV5-5 and TRBJ1-5; unclear D gene. The CDR3 coding sequence is TGTGCCAGCAGCTTGGCTGCCGGGAGTGGGAGCAATCAGCCCCAGCATTTT. It translates to CASSLAAGSGSNQPQHF.